This passage covers 9 T cell receptor beta chains from one sample sequenced in a study of technical replicates of blood from several donors. This table comes from immunoSEQ multiplex PCR, and its TCRdb copy is limited to in-frame clones, with some not included. The table shows about 72,000 clones, with over 95% occurring only once. The sequencing sample was made of T cells isolated from PBMCs. The receptor source for this set is a human donor in good health.

The gene calls are TRBV6-5 and TRBJ2-7; D is uncertain. CDR3 length equals 14 residues. V dropped 5 bases and J dropped 0 bases, with 11 bases sitting between them. From germline, CDR1 is MNHEY and CDR2 SVGAGI. In DNA, the CDR3 is TGTGCCAGCAGTACGGTCGACACCTCCTACGAGCAGTACTTC. Amino acid sequence: CASSTVDTSYEQYF.

CDR3 nucleotides: TGTGCCAGCAGCGGGGCGACCGGACGGTATAACTATGGCTACACCTTC. Its translation is CASSGATGRYNYGYTF. The chain employs TRBV5-8 and TRBJ1-2; a weak D match, TRBD1 (5 bases). V shed 4 bases and J shed 1 base, with 17 bases lying between them. CDR1 SGHTS and CDR2 YDEGEE come from the germline V gene. This CDR3 region has 16 residues.

The chain has TRBV29-1 and TRBJ2-3, with 12 bases lining up with TRBD2. This CDR3 contains 19 residues. Trimming took 5 bases from V and 4 from J; bases not matched to a gene: 19. Germline-derived CDR1 and CDR2 are SQVTM and ANQGSEA. CDR3 bases: TGCAGCGTTCCCTCAGAACTAGCGGGAGGAATGCTGTTCGCAGATACGCAGTATTTT. It is translated as CSVPSELAGGMLFADTQYF.

The chain has TRBV28 and TRBJ1-1; D possibly corresponds to TRBD1 (6 bases). V lost 5 bases, J lost 0 bases, and 13 bases lay in between. The CDR3 is 15 amino acids. Germline lookup yields CDR1 MDHEN and CDR2 SYDVKM. The DNA of the CDR3 is TGTGCCAGCAGTCCCCACAGGGAAATGAACACTGAAGCTTTCTTT. Protein sequence: CASSPHREMNTEAFF.

The chain recombines TRBV6-5 with TRBJ2-1; possibly TRBD2 for D (6 bases). The germline gives CDR1 MNHEY, CDR2 SVGAGI. The CDR3 is 14 residues long. Trimming cost V 4 bases and J 6 bases, with 13 bases left between them. The CDR3 reads CASSWGRRGNEQFF. Here the CDR3 DNA reads TGTGCCAGCAGTTGGGGCCGGAGGGGCAATGAGCAGTTCTTC.

The chain links TRBV7-2 to TRBJ2-1; D perhaps matches TRBD2 (5 bases). Germline CDR1 is SGHTA and CDR2 is FQGNSA. The germline V and J ends were trimmed by 2 bases and 4 bases, with 12 bases remaining between them. The CDR3 totals 15 residues. In DNA form, the CDR3 reads TGTGCCAGCAGCTTAAACGGGGTGGGGTACAATGAGCAGTTCTTC. Translating it yields CASSLNGVGYNEQFF.

This clone was detected once. The J gene is TRBJ2-1, the V gene TRBV28; 8 bases match TRBD2. There are 15 residues in the CDR3. In germline, CDR1 is MDHEN, CDR2 SYDVKM. Trimming removed 6 bases from V and 10 bases from J; junction bases left unmatched: 14. CDR3 in DNA: TGTGCCAGCAGGACCCAAACCGGGACTAGAGTAGAGCAGTTCTTC. It encodes CASRTQTGTRVEQFF.

This chain connects TRBV27 to TRBJ2-1, with 8 bases aligning to TRBD1. The CDR3 covers 15 residues. Germline loops: CDR1 MNHEY, CDR2 SMNVEV (reference sequence). Trimming took 6 bases from V and 7 from J; bases not matched to a gene: 11. The CDR3 reads CASRETGAGPNEQFF. CDR3 coding DNA: TGTGCCAGCAGAGAGACAGGGGCCGGCCCGAATGAGCAGTTCTTC.

The V gene is TRBV7-2, the J gene TRBJ2-7; D might be TRBD2 (6 bases). V was clipped by 1 base and J by 3 bases, with 16 bases between them. Germline CDR1 is SGHTA and CDR2 is FQGNSA. The CDR3 runs 16 residues. CDR3 DNA: TGTGCCAGCAGCTTAGGAGGGCAGGCGGGAAACTACGAGCAGTACTTC. Translating it yields CASSLGGQAGNYEQYF.